This passage covers 9 T cell receptor beta chains from one sample sequenced in a study of T cells in Graves' hyperthyroidism and ophthalmopathy. Using RNA transcripts as the source, TCR beta CDR3 regions were amplified. HTBI primers were the set used in a first-round RT-PCR of the TCR CDR3. TCRdb called the multiplex PCR reads again in MiXCR, with one record for every CDR3 protein. The data hold 500,000 to 600,000 distinct CDR3 sequences, with around 45% observed a single time. Sample: peripheral blood or thyroid tissue (not recorded which). All receptors derive from a woman between 18 and 30 years old with Graves' hyperthyroidism.

This clonotype has at least ten counts. The chain couples TRBV12-3 or TRBV12-4 to TRBJ1-1; 9 nucleotides line up with TRBD1. V dropped 2 bases and J dropped 4; count of bases not matched to a gene: 5. The CDR3 covers 15 residues. Here the CDR3 DNA reads TGTGCCAGCAGTTTAACAGGGGGCCTGGGCACTGAAGCTTTCTTT. It codes for CASSLTGGLGTEAFF.

V is TRBV19 and J is TRBJ1-6; D might be TRBD1 (5 bases). Germline V gene data show CDR1 as LNHDA and CDR2 as SQIVND (reference sequence). The CDR3 length is 15 residues. Between the trimmed V and J ends, which lost 3 bases and 10 bases, there was a span of 16 bases. The CDR3 region has the DNA TGTGCCAGTAGTATTACAGGCGTTGGTCAGTCACCCCTCCACTTT. Translating gives CASSITGVGQSPLHF.

This clonotype has a count of ten or more. The chain joins TRBV20-1 to TRBJ2-7; D gene unclear. Trimming shortened V by 5 bases and J by 2 bases, and 10 bases separated the two germline ends. This CDR3 contains 12 residues. CDR1 DFQATT and CDR2 SNEGSKA come from the germline V gene (reference sequence). This CDR3 is CSARTGPYEQYF. The CDR3 nucleotides read TGCAGTGCTCGCACGGGCCCCTACGAGCAGTACTTC.

This clonotype was counted ten times or more. The chain carries TRBV19 and TRBJ1-6; 8 bases are shared with TRBD1. The length of the CDR3 is 14 residues. Germline V gives CDR1 LNHDA, CDR2 SQIVND (reference sequence). The trim removed 6 bases at V and 7 bases at J, leaving 5 bases unmatched. As DNA, the CDR3 is TGTGCCAGTAGAGGACAGGGAAGGAATTCACCCCTCCACTTT. Amino acid sequence: CASRGQGRNSPLHF.

The chain combines TRBV9 with TRBJ2-3, with a possible D match to TRBD1 (6 bases). Trimming removed 4 bases from V and 6 bases from J, with 9 bases in between. Germline CDR1 and CDR2: SGDLS and YYNGEE. CDR3 length: 12 amino acids. In nucleotides, the CDR3 is TGTGCCAGCAGCCGAAGGGGGGATACGCAGTATTTT. Protein: CASSRRGDTQYF.

The V call is TRBV7-2, the J call TRBJ1-2, with a weak D call TRBD1 (6 bases). Germline CDR1 and CDR2: SGHTA and FQGNSA. The length of the CDR3 is 17 residues. The ends were cut back, 4 bases at V and 1 base at J, with 19 bases in the middle. The CDR3 spells CASSWGDTGHLNYGYTF. The CDR3 region has the DNA TGTGCCAGCAGCTGGGGGGATACGGGACACCTTAACTATGGCTACACCTTC.

This chain links TRBV5-1 with TRBJ2-2; 9 bases agree with TRBD2. The CDR3 is made up of 16 amino acids. J gave up 6 bases and V 2 bases, and 8 bases lay outside the gene matches. Germline V CDR1 and CDR2: SGHRS, YFSETQ. In DNA form, the CDR3 reads TGCGCCAGCAGCTTTATAGCGGGAGTTATCTCCGGGGAGCTGTTTTTT. Protein sequence: CASSFIAGVISGELFF.

This clonotype has a count of ten or more. The rearrangement uses TRBV4-1 and TRBJ1-2; TRBD1 matches at 7 bases. J gave up 1 base and V 0 bases, and 2 bases lay outside the gene matches. Per the germline V gene, CDR1 is MGHRA and CDR2 is YSYEKL. This CDR3 has 15 amino acids. In DNA, the CDR3 is TGCGCCAGCAGCCAAGACAGGGACAGTAACTATGGCTACACCTTC. This gives the protein CASSQDRDSNYGYTF.

The V call is TRBV10-2, the J call TRBJ2-1; D remains unclear. Looked up from germline, CDR1 is WSHSY and CDR2 is SAAADI. The CDR3 extends over 12 amino acids. Between the trimmed V and J ends, which lost 0 bases and 7 bases, there was a span of 4 bases. DNA for the CDR3: TGCGCCAGCAGTGAGTCTACGAATGAGCAGTTCTTC. Its protein is CASSESTNEQFF.